The present TCR beta chain was sequenced within a study of cytomegalovirus exposure and HLA in healthy donors. Study outcomes and limitations: An analysis done earlier found most TCR beta V segments productive about 90% or about 30% of the time.

From germline, CDR1 is MNHNY and CDR2 SVGAGI (reference sequence). V dropped 2 bases and J dropped 2 bases, with 10 bases sitting between them. CDR3 length: 15 residues. This clone was recorded a few times. Antigen specificity is unknown. 60 Vbeta and 13 Jbeta primers were used in PCR. Sequenced by immunoSEQ multiplex PCR; TCRdb stores in-frame clones only, minus some. The sample consists of roughly 120,000 clones, approximately 15% of them appearing once. This rearrangement joins TRBV6-6 to TRBJ1-5; D is undetermined. The TCR sequence derives from a woman aged 18-35 years in good health and CMV-seronegative. Material: PBMCs. This CDR3 is CASSYGVGGNQPQHF. In DNA, the CDR3 is TGTGCCAGCAGTTACGGGGTGGGAGGCAATCAGCCCCAGCATTTT.